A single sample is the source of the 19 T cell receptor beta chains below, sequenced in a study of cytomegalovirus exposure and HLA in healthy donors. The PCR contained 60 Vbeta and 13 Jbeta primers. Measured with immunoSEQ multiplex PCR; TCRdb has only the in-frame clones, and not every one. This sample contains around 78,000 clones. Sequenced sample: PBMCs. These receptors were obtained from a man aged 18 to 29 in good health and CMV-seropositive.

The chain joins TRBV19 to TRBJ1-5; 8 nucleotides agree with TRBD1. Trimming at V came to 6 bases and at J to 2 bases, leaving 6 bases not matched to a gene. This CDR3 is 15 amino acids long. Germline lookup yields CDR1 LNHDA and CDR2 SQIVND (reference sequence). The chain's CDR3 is CASRTGQGGNQPQHF. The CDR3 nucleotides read TGTGCCAGTAGAACTGGACAGGGTGGCAATCAGCCCCAGCATTTT.

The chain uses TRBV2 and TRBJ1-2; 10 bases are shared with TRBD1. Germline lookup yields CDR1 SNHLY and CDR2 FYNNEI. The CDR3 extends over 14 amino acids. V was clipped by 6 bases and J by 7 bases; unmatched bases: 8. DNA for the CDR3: TGTGCCAGCAGCTTGACAGGGGGCGGCGGTGGCTACACCTTC. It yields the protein CASSLTGGGGGYTF.

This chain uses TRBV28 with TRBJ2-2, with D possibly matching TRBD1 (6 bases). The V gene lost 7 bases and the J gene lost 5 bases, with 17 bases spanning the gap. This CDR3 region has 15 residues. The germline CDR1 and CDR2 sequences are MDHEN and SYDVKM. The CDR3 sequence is CASNQGTPLTGELFF. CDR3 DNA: TGTGCCAGCAACCAGGGGACGCCGCTTACCGGGGAGCTGTTTTTT.

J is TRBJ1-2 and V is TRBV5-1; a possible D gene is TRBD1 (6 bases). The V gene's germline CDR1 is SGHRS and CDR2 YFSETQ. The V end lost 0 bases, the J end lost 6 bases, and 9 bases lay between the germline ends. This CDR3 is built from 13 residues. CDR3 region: CASSLASGDGYTF. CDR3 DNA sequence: TGCGCCAGCAGCTTGGCCTCAGGGGATGGCTACACCTTC.

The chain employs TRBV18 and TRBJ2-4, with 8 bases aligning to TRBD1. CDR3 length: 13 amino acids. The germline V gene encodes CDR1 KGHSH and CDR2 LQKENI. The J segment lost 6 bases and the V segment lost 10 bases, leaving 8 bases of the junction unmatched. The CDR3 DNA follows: TGTGCCACCTCCAGGGGACAGGCAAACATTCAGTACTTC. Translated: CATSRGQANIQYF.

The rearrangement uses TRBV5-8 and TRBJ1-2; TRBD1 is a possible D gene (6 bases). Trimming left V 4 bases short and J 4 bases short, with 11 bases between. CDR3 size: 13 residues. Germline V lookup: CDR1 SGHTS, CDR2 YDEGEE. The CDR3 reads CASSPQGSYGYTF. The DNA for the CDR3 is TGTGCCAGCAGCCCGCAGGGGAGCTATGGCTACACCTTC.

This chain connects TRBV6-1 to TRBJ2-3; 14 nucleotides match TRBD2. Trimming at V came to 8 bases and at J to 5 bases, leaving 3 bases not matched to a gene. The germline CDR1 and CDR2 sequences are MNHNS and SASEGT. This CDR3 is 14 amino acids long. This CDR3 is CASGTSGSLDTQYF. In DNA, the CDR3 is TGTGCCAGCGGGACTAGCGGGAGTTTAGATACGCAGTATTTT.

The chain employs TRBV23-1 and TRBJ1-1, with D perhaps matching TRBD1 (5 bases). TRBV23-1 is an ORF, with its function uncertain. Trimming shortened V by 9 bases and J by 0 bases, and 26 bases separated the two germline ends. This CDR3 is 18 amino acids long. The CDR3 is CASITRAGRRGMNTEAFF. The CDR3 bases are TGCGCCAGTATAACTCGGGCAGGGCGGCGTGGTATGAACACTGAAGCTTTCTTT.

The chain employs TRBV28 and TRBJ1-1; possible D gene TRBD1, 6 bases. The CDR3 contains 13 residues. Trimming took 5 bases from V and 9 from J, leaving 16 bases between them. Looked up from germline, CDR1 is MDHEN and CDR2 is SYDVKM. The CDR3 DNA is TGTGCCAGCAGTAAACGGGACACAGAAAAAGCTTTCTTT. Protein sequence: CASSKRDTEKAFF.

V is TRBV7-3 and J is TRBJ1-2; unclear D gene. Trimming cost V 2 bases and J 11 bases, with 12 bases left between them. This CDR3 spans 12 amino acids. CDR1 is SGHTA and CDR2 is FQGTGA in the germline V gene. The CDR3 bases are TGTGCCAGCAGCTTAGGAGGGCGGATTTACACCTTC. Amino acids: CASSLGGRIYTF.

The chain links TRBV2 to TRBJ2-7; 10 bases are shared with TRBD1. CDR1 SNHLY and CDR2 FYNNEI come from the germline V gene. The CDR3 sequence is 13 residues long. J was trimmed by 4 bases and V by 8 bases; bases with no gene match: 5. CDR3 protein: CASAGQGSYEQYF. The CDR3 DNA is TGTGCCAGCGCGGGACAGGGGAGTTACGAGCAGTACTTC.

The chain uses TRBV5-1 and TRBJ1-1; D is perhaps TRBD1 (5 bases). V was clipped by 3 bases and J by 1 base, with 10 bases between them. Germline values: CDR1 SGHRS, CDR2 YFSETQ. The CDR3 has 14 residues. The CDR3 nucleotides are TGCGCCAGCAGCTCCCGGACACCGAACACTGAAGCTTTCTTT. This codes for CASSSRTPNTEAFF.

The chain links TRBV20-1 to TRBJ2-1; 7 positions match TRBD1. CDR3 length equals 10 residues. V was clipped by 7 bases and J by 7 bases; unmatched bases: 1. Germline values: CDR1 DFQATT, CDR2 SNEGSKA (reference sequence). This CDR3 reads CSGQGNEQFF. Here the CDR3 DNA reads TGCAGTGGACAGGGTAATGAGCAGTTCTTC.

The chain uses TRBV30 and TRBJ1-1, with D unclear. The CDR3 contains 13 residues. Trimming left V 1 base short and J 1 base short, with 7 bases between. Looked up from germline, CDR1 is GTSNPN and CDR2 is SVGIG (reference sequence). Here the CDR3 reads CAWSGETNTEAFF. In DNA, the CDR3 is TGTGCCTGGAGTGGAGAAACGAACACTGAAGCTTTCTTT.

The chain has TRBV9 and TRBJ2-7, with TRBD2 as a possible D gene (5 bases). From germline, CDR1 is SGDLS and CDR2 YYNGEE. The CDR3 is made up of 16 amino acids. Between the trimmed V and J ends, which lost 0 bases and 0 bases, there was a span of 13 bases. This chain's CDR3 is CASSVGSGETSYEQYF. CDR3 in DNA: TGTGCCAGCAGCGTAGGATCCGGGGAAACCTCCTACGAGCAGTACTTC. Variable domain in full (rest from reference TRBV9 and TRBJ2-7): DSGVTQTPKHLITATGQRVTLRCSPRSGDLSVYWYQQSLDQGLQFLIQYYNGEERAKGNILERFSAQQFPDLHSELNLSSLELGDSALYFCASSVGSGETSYEQYFGPGTRLTVT.

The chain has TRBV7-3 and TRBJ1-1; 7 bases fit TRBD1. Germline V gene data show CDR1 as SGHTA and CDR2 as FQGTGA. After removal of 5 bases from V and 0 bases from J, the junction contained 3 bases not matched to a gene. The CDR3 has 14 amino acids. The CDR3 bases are TGTGCCAGCAGCAGACAGGGAATGAACACTGAAGCTTTCTTT. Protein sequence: CASSRQGMNTEAFF. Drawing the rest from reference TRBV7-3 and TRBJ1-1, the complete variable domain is GAGVSQTPSNKVTEKGKYVELRCDPISGHTALYWYRQSLGQGPEFLIYFQGTGAADDSGLPNDRFFAVRPEGSVSTLKIQRTERGDSAVYLCASSRQGMNTEAFFGQGTRLTVV.

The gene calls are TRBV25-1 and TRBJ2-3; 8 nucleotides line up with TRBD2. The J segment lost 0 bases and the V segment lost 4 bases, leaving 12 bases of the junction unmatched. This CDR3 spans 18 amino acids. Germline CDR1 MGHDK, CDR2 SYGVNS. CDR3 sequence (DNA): TGTGCCAGCAGTGCATCCGAATATAGCGGGGCTAGCACAGATACGCAGTATTTT. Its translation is CASSASEYSGASTDTQYF.

The CDR3 coding sequence is TGTGCCAGCAGCTCGGGCTGGGGAGGGGATGAGCAGTTCTTC. Amino acids: CASSSGWGGDEQFF. V gene TRBV7-9 combines with J gene TRBJ2-1, with 7 bases aligning to TRBD2. Germline V gene sequence: CDR1 SEHNR, CDR2 FQNEAQ (reference sequence). The CDR3 contains 14 residues. The ends lost 4 bases at V and 8 bases at J; junction bases unmatched: 8.

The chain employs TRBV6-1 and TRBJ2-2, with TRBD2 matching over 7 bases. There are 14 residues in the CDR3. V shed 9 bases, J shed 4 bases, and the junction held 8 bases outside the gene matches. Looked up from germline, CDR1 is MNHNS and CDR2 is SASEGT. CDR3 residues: CASRRAGLTGELFF. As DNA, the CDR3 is TGTGCCAGTAGGAGAGCGGGACTCACCGGGGAGCTGTTTTTT.